This TCR beta chain was retrieved from a study of beta chain features in type 1 diabetes. Study as a whole: On cell yields, gender and age, patients and healthy donors were similar.

Study results and limitations: TCRB rearrangement may or may not be influenced by HLA type; here this remained unresolved. In comparison with healthy donors, patients had naive, central memory and Treg TCRB repertoires that appeared more similar. A moderate, significant TCRB CDR3 shortening appeared in type 1 diabetes across four CD4+ subsets.

In total, each donor contributed a single heparinised blood draw that averaged approximately 0.12 L. For this clone: Antigen: not known.

Reverse transcription of all isolated RNA meant that expressed TCRB transcripts were sequenced. TCRdb keeps only in-frame clones here, not all; method: immunoSEQ multiplex PCR. The profile shows approximately 730,000 clones, around an eighth of them singletons. CDR3 size: 16 residues. CDR1 MNHEY and CDR2 SMNVEV come from the germline V gene (reference sequence). The J segment lost 2 bases and the V segment lost 0 bases, leaving 3 bases of the junction unmatched. The V call is TRBV27, the J call TRBJ2-7, with 11 bases that match TRBD2. Specimen: naive CD4+ T cells from blood. This sequence was found in a man aged 18 to 29 with type 1 diabetes. CDR3 residues: CASSLSIAGGPYEQYF. DNA for the CDR3: TGTGCCAGCAGTTTATCCATAGCGGGGGGGCCCTACGAGCAGTACTTC.